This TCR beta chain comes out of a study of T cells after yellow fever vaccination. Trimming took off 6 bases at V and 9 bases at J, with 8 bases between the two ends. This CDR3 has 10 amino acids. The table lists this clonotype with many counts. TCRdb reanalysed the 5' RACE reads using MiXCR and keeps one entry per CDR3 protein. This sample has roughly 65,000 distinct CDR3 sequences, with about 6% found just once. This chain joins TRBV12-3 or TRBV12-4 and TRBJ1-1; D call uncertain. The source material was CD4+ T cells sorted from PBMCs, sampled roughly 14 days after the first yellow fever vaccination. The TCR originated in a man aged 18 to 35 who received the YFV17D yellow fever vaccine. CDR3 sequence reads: CASRARKAFF. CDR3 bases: TGTGCCAGCAGGGCCCGAAAAGCTTTCTTT.